These 9 T cell receptor beta chains originate from one sample sequenced in a study of T cells in Graves' hyperthyroidism and ophthalmopathy. What was amplified from RNA transcripts were TCR beta CDR3 regions. The TCR CDR3 first-round RT-PCR relied on the HTBI primer set. TCRdb reprocessed the multiplex PCR reads via MiXCR and lists one record per CDR3 protein. This sample has approximately 610,000 distinct CDR3 sequences; approximately 14% occur once, and the top ten carry about 4%. The specimen was blood. These receptors all stem from a middle-aged woman with Graves' ophthalmopathy.

This clonotype was seen many times. The chain recombines TRBV20-1 with TRBJ2-2, with TRBD2 matching over 8 bases. This CDR3 has 15 residues. V dropped 0 bases and J dropped 8; count of bases not matched to a gene: 8. Germline V gene lookup returns CDR1 DFQATT and CDR2 SNEGSKA (reference sequence). CDR3 protein: CSAREVGRAIGELFF. CDR3 nucleotide sequence: TGCAGTGCTAGAGAGGTCGGGAGGGCCATTGGGGAGCTGTTTTTT.

This clonotype was counted many times. The chain uses TRBV11-3 and TRBJ2-2; weak D call: TRBD1 (5 bases). The CDR3 is 15 residues long. Trimming left V 2 bases short and J 0 bases short, with 7 bases between. The germline CDR1 and CDR2 sequences are SGHNT and YENEEA. The CDR3 DNA is TGTGCCAGCAGCTTATCAGGGTCGAACACCGGGGAGCTGTTTTTT. Protein product: CASSLSGSNTGELFF.

This clonotype occurred a few times. The chain uses TRBV5-8 and TRBJ2-5; no firm D call. The CDR3 length is 13 residues. Deletions cut 0 bases from V and 7 bases from J, with 10 bases between. Germline V gene data show CDR1 as SGHTS and CDR2 as YDEGEE. The CDR3 region has the DNA TGTGCCAGCAGCTTGGAGCCGCGCGGGACCCAGTACTTC. This sequence encodes CASSLEPRGTQYF.

This clonotype was observed at least ten times. V gene TRBV28 combines with J gene TRBJ2-7, with 7 bases that match TRBD2. The CDR3 has 15 residues. Germline V gene sequence: CDR1 MDHEN, CDR2 SYDVKM. V shed 5 bases, J shed 1 base, and the junction held 8 bases outside the gene matches. The CDR3 protein is CASSKSSGGSYEQYF. The CDR3 DNA is TGTGCCAGCAGTAAATCTAGCGGAGGGTCCTACGAGCAGTACTTC.

This clonotype was seen at least ten times. The chain employs TRBV7-3 and TRBJ1-5, with D uncertain. The CDR3 runs to 14 residues. Per germline, CDR1 SGHTA and CDR2 FQGTGA. Trimming stripped 5 bases from V and 9 bases from J, with 17 bases between. Written as DNA, the CDR3 is TGTGCCAGCAGCGCTCACCTCGTTGGGAGGCCCCAGCATTTT. Translated: CASSAHLVGRPQHF.

This clonotype was picked up many times. The rearrangement links TRBV19 to TRBJ2-5, with D possibly matching TRBD2 (6 bases). Germline V gene data show CDR1 as LNHDA and CDR2 as SQIVND (reference sequence). The V gene lost 5 bases and the J gene lost 5 bases, with 12 bases spanning the gap. The CDR3 is 13 amino acids. This chain's CDR3 is CASSREGGETQYF. For the CDR3, the DNA is TGTGCCAGTAGTCGTGAGGGAGGCGAGACCCAGTACTTC.

This clonotype was found many times. J is TRBJ1-2 and V is TRBV15; D unresolved. V lost 0 bases and J lost 4, with 9 bases in between. The CDR3 has 14 residues. Germline loops: CDR1 LNHNV, CDR2 YYDKDF (reference sequence). The CDR3 loop is CATSREGAGYGYTF. CDR3 sequence (DNA): TGTGCCACCAGCAGAGAGGGTGCTGGCTATGGCTACACCTTC. Together with reference TRBV15 and TRBJ1-2, the CDR3 gives the full variable domain: DAMVIQNPRYQVTQFGKPVTLSCSQTLNHNVMYWYQQKSSQAPKLLFHYYDKDFNNEADTPDNFQSRRPNTSFCFLDIRSPGLGDTAMYLCATSREGAGYGYTFGSGTRLTVV.

The chain combines TRBV29-1 with TRBJ2-2; TRBD2 agrees at 10 bases. V lost 2 bases, J lost 8 bases, and 8 bases stayed unmatched. The length of the CDR3 is 15 residues. The V gene's germline CDR1 is SQVTM and CDR2 ANQGSEA. The CDR3 DNA sequence: TGCAGCGTTGAATTAGGGGGACTAGCGCCTGGGGAGCTGTTTTTT. This encodes CSVELGGLAPGELFF.

This clonotype has a count of ten or more. V is TRBV12-3 or TRBV12-4 and J is TRBJ1-2; tentatively, D is TRBD1 (5 bases). Deletions cut 1 base from V and 2 bases from J, with 8 bases between. The CDR3 has 14 residues. Written as DNA, the CDR3 is TGTGCCAGCAGTTTAGGGGCAGGGAACTATGGCTACACCTTC. This encodes CASSLGAGNYGYTF.